Shown below are 25 T cell receptor beta chains from a single sample sequenced in a study of cytomegalovirus exposure and HLA in healthy donors. Profiled with immunoSEQ multiplex PCR; TCRdb holds only in-frame clones, not every one. In the table there are about 56,000 clones, over 85% of which are singletons. Sequenced sample: PBMCs. The origin of the receptors is a man between 18 and 29 years old in good health and CMV-seronegative.

This clone was detected only once. The chain has TRBV28 and TRBJ2-5; D uncertain. Deletions cut 3 bases from V and 4 bases from J, with 3 bases between. CDR3 length: 11 amino acids. Germline CDR1 MDHEN, CDR2 SYDVKM. This CDR3 reads CASSFRETQYF. For the CDR3, the DNA is TGTGCCAGCAGTTTTCGAGAGACCCAGTACTTC.

By proportion, this clone is medium-sized. The chain employs TRBV4-1 and TRBJ2-6; tentatively, D is TRBD1 (5 bases). Per the germline V gene, CDR1 is MGHRA and CDR2 is YSYEKL. Between the trimmed V and J ends, which lost 1 base and 1 base, there was a span of 8 bases. The CDR3 sequence is 16 residues long. CDR3 in amino acids: CASSQGQGSGANVLTF. CDR3 bases: TGCGCCAGCAGCCAAGGGCAGGGATCTGGGGCCAACGTCCTGACTTTC.

The chain couples TRBV19 to TRBJ2-1; D is perhaps TRBD1 (5 bases). The CDR3 length is 15 residues. Germline V CDR1 and CDR2: LNHDA, SQIVND (reference sequence). V lost 5 bases, J lost 0 bases, and 11 bases lay in between. Written as DNA, the CDR3 is TGTGCCAGTAGTCCAGGGCTGAGCTCCTACAATGAGCAGTTCTTC. Translated: CASSPGLSSYNEQFF.

The chain recombines TRBV21-1 with TRBJ2-1; TRBD1 is the table's D call and was not checked against the DNA. TRBV21-1 is termed a pseudogene. The CDR3 runs 16 residues. The CDR3 DNA follows: TGTGCCAGCAGCAAATCAGGGGGGAGGAAATGCAATGAGCAGTTCTTC. The encoded protein is CASSKSGGRKCNEQFF.

V is TRBV11-3 and J is TRBJ2-1; the match to TRBD2 covers 11 bases. CDR3 size: 15 residues. Trimming took 4 bases from V and 4 from J; bases not matched to a gene: 3. CDR1 and CDR2 (germline): SGHNT, YENEEA. CDR3 residues: CASSWGLADYNEQFF. As DNA, the CDR3 is TGTGCCAGCAGCTGGGGACTAGCGGATTACAATGAGCAGTTCTTC.

The chain joins TRBV5-1 to TRBJ2-3; D gene ambiguous. In germline, CDR1 is SGHRS, CDR2 YFSETQ. V lost 7 bases, J lost 6 bases, and 15 bases lay in between. This CDR3 contains 13 residues. CDR3 sequence (DNA): TGCGCCAGCTACGGAGAATTACGGGATACGCAGTATTTT. Protein: CASYGELRDTQYF.

The chain uses TRBV6-5 and TRBJ2-7, with 8 bases aligning to TRBD1. The V and J ends lost 4 bases and 9 bases, in that order; junction bases with no gene match: 8. CDR1 MNHEY and CDR2 SVGAGI come from the germline V gene. The CDR3 runs 13 residues. CDR3 residues: CASSSGQGNPQYF. The CDR3 nucleotides read TGTGCCAGCAGTTCAGGACAGGGCAATCCGCAGTACTTC.

The chain combines TRBV21-1 with TRBJ2-1; TRBD2, the table's D call, lacks a check against the DNA. TRBV21-1 is a listed pseudogene. This CDR3 is built from 14 residues. Here the CDR3 reads CASKPWTSGNEQFF. Written as DNA, the CDR3 is TGTGCCAGCAAACCGTGGACTAGCGGCAATGAGCAGTTCTTC.

The chain joins TRBV27 to TRBJ2-1; 7 bases fit TRBD2. Losses at the gene ends were 4 bases for V and 2 bases for J; bases not matched to a gene: 2. The CDR3 is 14 residues long. Germline lookup yields CDR1 MNHEY and CDR2 SMNVEV (reference sequence). The CDR3 protein is CASSSSGPYNEQFF. CDR3 coding DNA: TGTGCCAGCAGTTCTAGCGGACCCTACAATGAGCAGTTCTTC.

This chain uses TRBV5-4 with TRBJ2-3; possibly TRBD2 for D (6 bases). This CDR3 region has 15 residues. Germline assignment: CDR1 SGHNT and CDR2 YYREEE (reference sequence). Trimming shortened V by 6 bases and J by 5 bases, and 19 bases separated the two germline ends. The CDR3 nucleotides read TGTGCCAGCACGGGGGAGATTTCATCGGGAGATACGCAGTATTTT. Its translation is CASTGEISSGDTQYF.

The chain employs TRBV11-3 and TRBJ2-2; D gene unclear. From germline, CDR1 is SGHNT and CDR2 YENEEA. V was shortened by 1 base and J by 4 bases, with 13 bases between the two germline ends. The CDR3 runs to 16 residues. CDR3 loop: CASSLVGPPITGELFF. In DNA, the CDR3 is TGTGCCAGCAGCTTAGTTGGGCCTCCTATCACCGGGGAGCTGTTTTTT.

V usage is TRBV10-1 and J usage is TRBJ2-7, with 8 positions matching TRBD2. Germline loops: CDR1 WNHNN, CDR2 SYGVQD (reference sequence). V shed 6 bases, J shed 3 bases, and the junction held 10 bases outside the gene matches. The CDR3 has 15 residues. The CDR3 is CASRVQSGRGYEQYF. CDR3 coding DNA: TGCGCCAGCAGGGTGCAGAGCGGGAGAGGCTACGAGCAGTACTTC.

The rearrangement joins TRBV15 to TRBJ1-2, with TRBD1 identical over 7 bases. The CDR3 is made up of 17 amino acids. J lost 7 bases, V lost 2 bases, and 16 bases had no gene match. Germline V gene data show CDR1 as LNHNV and CDR2 as YYDKDF (reference sequence). In DNA form, the CDR3 reads TGTGCCACCAGCAGATTTACAGGGGCCGGCCCTCGGCGTGGCTACACCTTC. Translating gives CATSRFTGAGPRRGYTF.

The V gene is TRBV6-6, the J gene TRBJ1-4; D is unclear. This CDR3 region has 15 residues. In germline, CDR1 is MNHNY, CDR2 SVGAGI (reference sequence). The germline V and J ends were trimmed by 0 bases and 5 bases, with 10 bases remaining between them. CDR3 in DNA: TGTGCCAGCAGTTACTCTTTGGCAGGCAATGAAAAACTGTTTTTT. Translation: CASSYSLAGNEKLFF.

V is TRBV19 and J is TRBJ1-5; TRBD1 might be the D (5 bases). The germline V gene has CDR1 LNHDA and CDR2 SQIVND (reference sequence). V was trimmed by 6 bases and J by 3 bases, leaving 15 bases between them. The CDR3 is 15 amino acids. In nucleotides, the CDR3 is TGTGCCAGTAGCACAATGAGACAGTACAATCAGCCCCAGCATTTT. Amino acids: CASSTMRQYNQPQHF.

The V and J genes are TRBV9 and TRBJ2-3; 9 bases agree with TRBD2. Per germline, CDR1 SGDLS and CDR2 YYNGEE. The CDR3 length is 17 residues. V lost 3 bases to trimming and J lost 0 bases; unmatched junction nucleotides: 8. CDR3 residues: CASSAGIAGVSTDTQYF. The CDR3 coding sequence is TGTGCCAGCAGCGCGGGAATAGCGGGAGTCAGCACAGATACGCAGTATTTT.

The genes are TRBV7-2 and TRBJ2-3, with 9 positions matching TRBD1. In germline, CDR1 is SGHTA, CDR2 FQGNSA. V lost 0 bases and J lost 2; bases outside the gene matches: 6. The length of the CDR3 is 17 residues. CDR3 region: CASSLARYRGLTDTQYF. The DNA for the CDR3 is TGTGCCAGCAGCTTAGCGCGTTACAGGGGGCTCACAGATACGCAGTATTTT. The full variable domain, with the rest looked up from reference TRBV7-2 and TRBJ2-3, is GAGVSQSPSNKVTEKGKDVELRCDPISGHTALYWYRQSLGQGLEFLIYFQGNSAPDKSGLPSDRFSAERTGGSVSTLTIQRTQQEDSAVYLCASSLARYRGLTDTQYFGPGTRLTVL.

As DNA, the CDR3 is TGTGCCAGCAGCTTGAGGGGTCTGGGTGGAGAGACCCAGTACTTC. Its translation is CASSLRGLGGETQYF. V and J are TRBV5-8 and TRBJ2-5; TRBD1 is a possible D gene (5 bases). This CDR3 comprises 15 residues. CDR1 and CDR2 from the germline V gene are SGHTS and YDEGEE. Trimming shortened V by 1 base and J by 4 bases, and 14 bases separated the two germline ends.

V and J are TRBV28 and TRBJ2-3; 12 positions match TRBD2. This CDR3 contains 15 residues. The V gene end was trimmed by 6 bases and the J gene end by 5 bases; junction bases not matched to a gene: 6. The V gene's germline CDR1 is MDHEN and CDR2 SYDVKM. The CDR3 spells CASRPPGLAGDTQYF. The CDR3 coding sequence is TGTGCCAGCAGACCTCCGGGACTAGCGGGAGATACGCAGTATTTT.

The chain has TRBV5-1 and TRBJ1-1, with 11 bases identical to TRBD1. CDR1 SGHRS and CDR2 YFSETQ come from the germline V gene. V lost 7 bases and J lost 4; bases outside the gene matches: 3. The CDR3 totals 13 residues. The CDR3 protein is CASWDRGITEAFF. DNA of the CDR3: TGCGCCAGCTGGGACAGGGGGATCACTGAAGCTTTCTTT.

The chain carries TRBV27 and TRBJ2-5; 10 positions agree with TRBD2. Germline CDR1 MNHEY, CDR2 SMNVEV (reference sequence). Trimming removed 2 bases from V and 2 bases from J; junction bases left unmatched: 2. The CDR3 is made up of 15 amino acids. The CDR3 region is CASSLRTSGQETQYF. For the CDR3, the DNA is TGTGCCAGCAGTTTAAGGACTAGCGGACAAGAGACCCAGTACTTC.

The V call is TRBV27, the J call TRBJ2-7; 7 positions agree with TRBD2. Germline CDR1 and CDR2: MNHEY and SMNVEV (reference sequence). J gave up 3 bases and V 5 bases, and 7 bases lay outside the gene matches. CDR3 length: 14 residues. CDR3 region: CASSPRTRGYEQYF. For the CDR3, the DNA is TGTGCCAGCAGTCCCAGGACTAGGGGCTACGAGCAGTACTTC.

This clone was seen a handful of times. This chain connects TRBV7-3 to TRBJ2-3; D is unclear. There are 13 residues in the CDR3. The germline V gene encodes CDR1 SGHTA and CDR2 FQGTGA. V lost 1 base and J lost 5, with 7 bases in between. Here the CDR3 DNA reads TGTGCCAGCAGCTTAAGTCGTTTAGATACGCAGTATTTT. Its protein is CASSLSRLDTQYF.

The J gene is TRBJ2-1, the V gene TRBV7-6; 10 nucleotides line up with TRBD2. With 2 bases clipped from V and 4 bases from J, the junction kept 5 bases outside the gene matches. Germline loops: CDR1 SGHVS, CDR2 FNYEAQ. The CDR3 length is 16 residues. The CDR3 DNA reads TGTGCCAGCAGCTTACCAGCGGGAGGGCCTTACAATGAGCAGTTCTTC. Amino acid sequence: CASSLPAGGPYNEQFF.

This chain joins TRBV14 and TRBJ2-1, with 8 bases fitting TRBD2. The CDR3 is 17 residues long. Germline-derived CDR1 and CDR2 are SGHDN and FVKESK. The ends lost 2 bases at V and 5 bases at J; junction bases unmatched: 11. The CDR3 DNA sequence: TGTGCCAGCAGCCAATACCAGCGGGGGATTTCCCACAATGAGCAGTTCTTC. Translating it yields CASSQYQRGISHNEQFF.